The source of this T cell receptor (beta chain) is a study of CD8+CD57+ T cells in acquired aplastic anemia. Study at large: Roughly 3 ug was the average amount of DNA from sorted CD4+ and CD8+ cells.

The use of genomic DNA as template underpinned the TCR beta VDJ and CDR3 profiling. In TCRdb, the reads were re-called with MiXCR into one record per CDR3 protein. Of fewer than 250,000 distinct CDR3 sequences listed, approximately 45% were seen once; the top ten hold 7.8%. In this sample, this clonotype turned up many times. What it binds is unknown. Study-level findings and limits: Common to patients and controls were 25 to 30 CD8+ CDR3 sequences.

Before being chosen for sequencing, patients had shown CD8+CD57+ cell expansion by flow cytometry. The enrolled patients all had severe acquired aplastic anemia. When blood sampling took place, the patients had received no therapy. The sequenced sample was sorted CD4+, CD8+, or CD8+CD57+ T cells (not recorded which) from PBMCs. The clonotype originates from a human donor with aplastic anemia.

This CDR3 reads CASSWGHTATF. The CDR3 bases are TGTGCCAGCAGCTGGGGACACACGGCCACCTTC. The genes are TRBV5-8 and TRBJ1-2; possible D gene TRBD1, 6 bases. Germline values: CDR1 SGHTS, CDR2 YDEGEE. Trimming took 3 bases from V and 13 from J, leaving 13 bases between them. CDR3 length: 11 amino acids. The entire variable domain, with the rest obtained from reference TRBV5-8 and TRBJ1-2, is as follows: EAGVTQSPTHLIKTRGQQATLRCSPISGHTSVYWYQQALGLGLQFLLWYDEGEERNRGNFPPRFSGRQFPNYSSELNVNALELEDSALYLCASSWGHTATFGSGTRLTVV.